The 21 T cell receptor beta chains presented below share a single source sample, sequenced in a study of cytomegalovirus exposure and HLA in healthy donors. Primers included in the PCR were 60 Vbeta and 13 Jbeta primers. Measured with immunoSEQ multiplex PCR; TCRdb has only the in-frame clones, and not every one. There are some 150,000 clones in the sample; around 74% occur only once, and roughly 6.7% lies in the top ten. Input material: PBMCs. The receptors come from a man aged 50 to 59 in good health and CMV-seropositive.

The gene calls are TRBV6-1 and TRBJ2-5; 9 bases map to TRBD1. CDR1 is MNHNS and CDR2 is SASEGT in the germline V gene. The CDR3 totals 15 residues. The V and J ends lost 2 bases and 4 bases, in that order; junction bases with no gene match: 5. The CDR3: CASSEMGGQGETQYF. The CDR3 nucleotides are TGTGCCAGCAGTGAAATGGGGGGACAGGGAGAGACCCAGTACTTC.

The rearrangement links TRBV7-9 to TRBJ1-5; 9 positions agree with TRBD1. This CDR3 comprises 17 residues. With V trimmed by 5 bases and J by 6 bases, 14 bases remained unmatched. Germline CDR1 is SEHNR and CDR2 is FQNEAQ (reference sequence). CDR3 DNA: TGTGCCAGCAGCCCTTCACAGGGGGCGCGATCCCCTCAGCCCCAGCATTTT. This translates into CASSPSQGARSPQPQHF.

V gene TRBV6-5 combines with J gene TRBJ2-7, with 9 bases lining up with TRBD1. CDR3 size: 15 residues. Trimming took 5 bases from V and 4 from J; bases not matched to a gene: 9. The germline V gene has CDR1 MNHEY and CDR2 SVGAGI. For the CDR3, the DNA is TGTGCCAGCAGTCGACCTGGGACAGGGTGGTACGAGCAGTACTTC. Translated, it gives CASSRPGTGWYEQYF.

The chain employs TRBV19 and TRBJ2-3; D is undetermined. Germline V gene sequence: CDR1 LNHDA, CDR2 SQIVND (reference sequence). The V and J ends lost 5 bases and 1 base respectively, with 10 bases between them. The CDR3 spans 14 residues. CDR3 nucleotide sequence: TGTGCCAGTAGTGTTACTTTAGGCACAGATACGCAGTATTTT. This encodes CASSVTLGTDTQYF.

The J gene is TRBJ2-1, the V gene TRBV11-3; D is uncertain. The CDR3 is 15 residues long. Germline V gives CDR1 SGHNT, CDR2 YENEEA. V lost 3 bases and J lost 3, with 12 bases in between. The CDR3 DNA reads as TGTGCCAGCAGCTTGAGTCACTCCCACTACAATGAGCAGTTCTTC. It specifies CASSLSHSHYNEQFF. The full variable domain, its missing parts supplied by reference TRBV11-3 and TRBJ2-1, is EAGVVQSPRYKIIEKKQPVAFWCNPISGHNTLYWYLQNLGQGPELLIRYENEEAVDDSQLPKDRFSAERLKGVDSTLKIQPAELGDSAVYLCASSLSHSHYNEQFFGPGTRLTVL.

The rearrangement links TRBV4-1 to TRBJ2-5, with TRBD2 identical over 9 bases. CDR1 MGHRA and CDR2 YSYEKL come from the germline V gene. The ends lost 4 bases at V and 5 bases at J; junction bases unmatched: 17. The CDR3 is 18 residues long. The CDR3 region is CASSLSGSGIAGEETQYF. The CDR3 coding sequence is TGCGCCAGCAGCCTCTCGGGGTCCGGGATAGCGGGAGAGGAGACCCAGTACTTC.

This chain joins TRBV4-2 and TRBJ2-2; a possible D gene is TRBD2 (5 bases). V was trimmed by 1 base and J by 4 bases, leaving 13 bases between them. Germline CDR1 LGHNA, CDR2 YNFKEQ. CDR3 length: 16 residues. The CDR3 bases are TGTGCCAGCAGCCAAGCCTTGGTAGCGCGCACCGGGGAGCTGTTTTTT. This sequence encodes CASSQALVARTGELFF.

The table lists this clone with a count of one. This chain links TRBV27 with TRBJ1-6; 9 nucleotides align to TRBD1. Germline CDR1 and CDR2: MNHEY and SMNVEV (reference sequence). CDR3 length equals 14 residues. V shed 6 bases and J 10 bases; nucleotides not matched to a gene: 7. In nucleotides, the CDR3 is TGTGCCAGCAGCGCCGGGACAGGGTTCTCACCCCTCCACTTT. Residues: CASSAGTGFSPLHF.

This chain links TRBV7-8 with TRBJ1-5; D gene unclear. This CDR3 region has 12 residues. Germline V CDR1 and CDR2: SGHVS, FQNEAQ. V was pared by 3 bases and J by 4 bases, with 4 bases between. The CDR3 here is CASSFINQPQHF. CDR3 DNA: TGTGCCAGCAGCTTTATAAATCAGCCCCAGCATTTT.

The chain employs TRBV18 and TRBJ1-3, with 9 bases matching TRBD1. Germline CDR1 reads KGHSH; CDR2 reads LQKENI. Losses at the gene ends were 4 bases for V and 4 bases for J; bases not matched to a gene: 17. The CDR3 is 19 residues long. As DNA, the CDR3 is TGTGCCAGCTCACTACTTCTAATAACCGCGGGACAGGGAGGAAACACCATATATTTT. Translating it yields CASSLLLITAGQGGNTIYF. Looking up the rest from reference TRBV18 and TRBJ1-3 gives the full variable domain: NAGVMQNPRHLVRRRGQEARLRCSPMKGHSHVYWYRQLPEEGLKFMVYLQKENIIDESGMPKERFSAEFPKEGPSILRIQQVVRGDSAAYFCASSLLLITAGQGGNTIYFGEGSWLTVV.

This chain uses TRBV18 with TRBJ1-2; 8 nucleotides line up with TRBD1. CDR1 is KGHSH and CDR2 is LQKENI in the germline V gene. The CDR3 contains 17 residues. V was pared by 2 bases and J by 7 bases, with 15 bases of the junction left unmatched. CDR3 coding DNA: TGTGCCAGCTCACCATTGCAGGGGGCGCGAGTTTCCGCTGGCTACACCTTC. Encoded protein: CASSPLQGARVSAGYTF.

About this clone itself: The junction shows a germline mismatch at one end, possibly a read error. The gene calls are TRBV7-9 and TRBJ1-1, with 7 bases fitting TRBD1. Looked up from germline, CDR1 is SEHNR and CDR2 is FQNEAQ (reference sequence). The CDR3 is 12 residues long. The CDR3 here is CSSYRGNTEAFF. CDR3 in DNA: TGTTCCAGCTACAGGGGGAACACTGAAGCTTTCTTT. Supplemented by reference TRBV7-9 and TRBJ1-1, the full variable domain reads DTGVSQNPRHKITKRGQNVTFRCDPISEHNRLYWYRQTLGQGPEFLTYFQNEAQLEKSRLLSDRFSAERPKGSFSTLEIQRTEQGDSAMYLCSSYRGNTEAFFGQGTRLTVV.

V gene TRBV28 combines with J gene TRBJ2-2; maybe TRBD1 (6 bases). Germline CDR1 and CDR2: MDHEN and SYDVKM. Trimming left V 6 bases short and J 5 bases short, with 10 bases between. CDR3 length: 13 residues. The CDR3 DNA reads TGTGCCAGCAGACACAGGGTAACCGGGGAGCTGTTTTTT. It specifies CASRHRVTGELFF.

The CDR3 reads CASSPSLDRGSSNQPQHF. The CDR3, as DNA: TGTGCCAGCAGCCCGAGCCTTGACAGGGGATCCAGCAATCAGCCCCAGCATTTT. The chain couples TRBV7-8 to TRBJ1-5, with 8 bases fitting TRBD1. Trimming took 5 bases from V and 1 from J; bases not matched to a gene: 13. CDR1 SGHVS and CDR2 FQNEAQ come from the germline V gene. The CDR3 loop spans 18 amino acids.

The chain links TRBV29-1 to TRBJ2-1; 8 nucleotides line up with TRBD1. Per the germline V gene, CDR1 is SQVTM and CDR2 is ANQGSEA. The CDR3 is 14 amino acids. J gave up 8 bases and V 4 bases, and 10 bases lay outside the gene matches. CDR3 sequence (DNA): TGCAGCGTTGTAGGCAGGGGGCAAATAGATGAGCAGTTCTTC. Translation gives CSVVGRGQIDEQFF.

The chain is built from TRBV9 and TRBJ2-1, with D perhaps TRBD2 (6 bases). CDR3 length equals 15 residues. Trimming took off 4 bases at V and 0 bases at J, with 11 bases between the two ends. Looked up from germline, CDR1 is SGDLS and CDR2 is YYNGEE. CDR3 nucleotide sequence: TGTGCCAGCAGCCTTAGCGGAGTCTCCTACAATGAGCAGTTCTTC. It is translated as CASSLSGVSYNEQFF.

The chain has TRBV4-1 and TRBJ2-3; TRBD2 matches at 8 bases. The CDR3 sequence is 17 residues long. The V gene end was trimmed by 4 bases and the J gene end by 0 bases; junction bases not matched to a gene: 9. Germline V gives CDR1 MGHRA, CDR2 YSYEKL. As DNA, the CDR3 is TGCGCCAGCAGCCGAGGAGGACTAGCAGCAAGCACAGATACGCAGTATTTT. Amino acids: CASSRGGLAASTDTQYF.

V and J are TRBV10-3 and TRBJ2-7, with 11 positions matching TRBD2. This CDR3 has 17 amino acids. Germline V CDR1 and CDR2: ENHRY, SYGVKD. Losses at the gene ends were 3 bases for V and 0 bases for J; bases not matched to a gene: 7. CDR3 sequence (DNA): TGTGCCATCAGTGATCTGGGGACTAGCGGAATCTCCTACGAGCAGTACTTC. Translating it yields CAISDLGTSGISYEQYF.

The chain joins TRBV4-2 to TRBJ2-3, with 7 bases aligning to TRBD2. V gave up 1 base and J gave up 0 bases; unmatched junction bases: 4. This CDR3 contains 16 residues. The germline V gene encodes CDR1 LGHNA and CDR2 YNFKEQ. CDR3 bases: TGTGCCAGCAGCCAAGGGCTCGGGGGGAGCACAGATACGCAGTATTTT. Translation: CASSQGLGGSTDTQYF.

J is TRBJ2-1 and V is TRBV6-1, with 8 bases aligning to TRBD2. The junction had 11 bases not matched to a gene; V was cut back by 7 bases and J by 6 bases. Germline CDR1 is MNHNS and CDR2 is SASEGT. The CDR3 runs to 15 residues. CDR3 sequence (DNA): TGTGCCAGCAATTATGGGCTAGCGGGCCCCAATGAGCAGTTCTTC. This codes for CASNYGLAGPNEQFF.

J is TRBJ2-1 and V is TRBV6-6, with a tentative D call TRBD1 (5 bases). CDR1 and CDR2 from the germline V gene are MNHNY and SVGAGI (reference sequence). The V end lost 6 bases, the J end lost 9 bases, and 15 bases lay between the germline ends. The CDR3 sequence is 13 residues long. DNA for the CDR3: TGTGCCAGCAGGGGTGAAGGGGCTAGTGAGCAGTTCTTC. This gives the protein CASRGEGASEQFF.